Shown below are 32 T cell receptor beta chains from a single sample sequenced in a study of T cells after posttransplantation cyclophosphamide. Treatment was busulfan-fludarabine conditioning, a marrow graft, and cyclophosphamide on days +3 and +4. Sequencing was performed with immunoSEQ multiplex PCR; in TCRdb, only in-frame clones are kept and a portion is missing. The sample includes roughly 17,000 clones, roughly 73% of them seen just once. Source: CD8+ T cells sorted from PBMCs, taken roughly 2,000 days after a stem cell transplant with posttransplant cyclophosphamide. These receptors originate from a female patient in her thirties or forties who received an allogeneic stem cell transplant from a related donor, was CMV-positive, and had no GVHD. A subset of T cells may come from the graft donor.

The chain uses TRBV11-2 and TRBJ2-3, with 7 bases identical to TRBD1. Germline V gene data show CDR1 as SGHAT and CDR2 as FQNNGV. The CDR3 runs to 17 residues. The trim removed 1 base at V and 6 bases at J, leaving 13 bases unmatched. In DNA form, the CDR3 reads TGTGCCAGCAGCTTAGTCTGGACAGGAGGAGTCGGGGATACGCAGTATTTT. As protein: CASSLVWTGGVGDTQYF.

The chain joins TRBV27 to TRBJ2-5, with 15 bases that match TRBD2. Near its end, the DNA agrees better with TRBJ2-7, so the J call may be wrong. The CDR3 spans 17 residues. CDR1 and CDR2 (germline): MNHEY, SMNVEV (reference sequence). DNA for the CDR3: TGTGCCAGCAGCCTAAGGGGGACTAGCGGGGGGTACCACGAGCAGTACTTC. Amino acids: CASSLRGTSGGYHEQYF.

V usage is TRBV6-6 and J usage is TRBJ1-1; the D gene is possibly TRBD1 (6 bases). Trimming stripped 7 bases from V and 2 bases from J, with 17 bases between. CDR1 and CDR2 (germline): MNHNY, SVGAGI (reference sequence). The length of the CDR3 is 15 residues. CDR3 protein: CASTRGGELNTEAFF. CDR3 nucleotides: TGTGCCAGCACTCGAGGGGGAGAACTTAACACTGAAGCTTTCTTT.

V and J are TRBV4-2 and TRBJ2-3; 7 positions match TRBD2. The germline gives CDR1 LGHNA, CDR2 YNFKEQ. CDR3 length: 16 residues. V lost 8 bases and J lost 5; bases outside the gene matches: 16. DNA of the CDR3: TGTGCCAGCGGGGCCCCCGAGGCCTGGGAGGGAGATACGCAGTATTTT. Amino acids: CASGAPEAWEGDTQYF.

This clone was detected only once. This chain uses TRBV19 with TRBJ1-1; D may be TRBD1 (6 bases). The CDR3 loop spans 14 amino acids. V lost 5 bases to trimming and J lost 7 bases, with 17 bases between them. From germline, CDR1 is LNHDA and CDR2 SQIVND (reference sequence). In DNA form, the CDR3 reads TGTGCCAGTAGTCCCAGGGGAGGGAGTGTTGAAGCTTTCTTT. Translation gives CASSPRGGSVEAFF.

The chain combines TRBV10-3 with TRBJ1-6; 7 bases are a match to TRBD1. The CDR3 extends over 16 amino acids. Germline values: CDR1 ENHRY, CDR2 SYGVKD. Trimming removed 0 bases from V and 5 bases from J; junction bases left unmatched: 4. The CDR3 DNA reads as TGTGCCATCAGTGAGTCGGTACAGGGGAATAATTCACCCCTCCACTTT. It yields the protein CAISESVQGNNSPLHF.

This chain connects TRBV5-1 to TRBJ2-1, with D tentatively TRBD1 (6 bases). Germline loops: CDR1 SGHRS, CDR2 YFSETQ. This CDR3 spans 15 amino acids. The V end was cut by 4 bases, the J end by 4 bases, with 15 bases between. CDR3 in DNA: TGCGCCAGCAGCGACCGGGACAACTCTTACAATGAGCAGTTCTTC. It encodes CASSDRDNSYNEQFF.

This clone has a handful of counts. The J gene is TRBJ1-1, the V gene TRBV10-2; 7 bases align to TRBD1. Losses at the gene ends were 8 bases for V and 0 bases for J; bases not matched to a gene: 6. The germline gives CDR1 WSHSY, CDR2 SAAADI. This CDR3 has 14 amino acids. The CDR3 region has the DNA TGCGCCAGCCGGGACAGTGATATGAACACTGAAGCTTTCTTT. This encodes CASRDSDMNTEAFF.

The V and J genes are TRBV6-1 and TRBJ2-1, with 9 bases aligning to TRBD1. The CDR3 has 15 residues. V was pared by 3 bases and J by 4 bases, with 4 bases of the junction left unmatched. Germline V gene data show CDR1 as MNHNS and CDR2 as SASEGT. Written as DNA, the CDR3 is TGTGCCAGCAGTGAGGATGGGACAGGGTACAATGAGCAGTTCTTC. It translates to CASSEDGTGYNEQFF.

This clone has just a few counts. V usage is TRBV7-6 and J usage is TRBJ2-1, with D perhaps matching TRBD2 (7 bases). The CDR3 loop spans 14 amino acids. CDR1 SGHVS and CDR2 FNYEAQ come from the germline V gene. Trimming removed 5 bases from V and 7 bases from J, with 15 bases in between. CDR3 coding DNA: TGTGCCAGCAGCATAGGGGGAGGGAAGAATGAGCAGTTCTTC. It is translated as CASSIGGGKNEQFF.

V gene TRBV29-1 combines with J gene TRBJ2-3, with D uncertain. V lost 3 bases and J lost 4, with 8 bases in between. This CDR3 region has 12 residues. Looked up from germline, CDR1 is SQVTM and CDR2 is ANQGSEA. The CDR3 reads CSVDKHPDTQYF. The CDR3 DNA sequence: TGCAGCGTTGATAAGCACCCAGATACGCAGTATTTT.

This chain uses TRBV4-3 with TRBJ2-7; TRBD1 agrees at 9 bases. The length of the CDR3 is 18 residues. The germline V gene encodes CDR1 LGHNA and CDR2 YSLEER. This CDR3 reads CVRALKKPQPGQGHEQYF. CDR3 nucleotide sequence: TGCGTCAGAGCCCTAAAAAAGCCCCAGCCGGGACAGGGCCACGAGCAGTACTTC.

The rearrangement uses TRBV7-2 and TRBJ2-1; tentative D call: TRBD2 (6 bases). Trimming left V 1 base short and J 4 bases short, with 8 bases between. The CDR3 is 14 residues long. Germline values: CDR1 SGHTA, CDR2 FQGNSA. The DNA of the CDR3 is TGTGCCAGCAGCTTAGACGGGACTTACAATGAGCAGTTCTTC. Protein sequence: CASSLDGTYNEQFF.

This chain uses TRBV11-2 with TRBJ1-1; 9 bases are a match to TRBD1. J was trimmed by 3 bases and V by 0 bases; bases with no gene match: 5. CDR3 length: 16 residues. Germline V gene data show CDR1 as SGHAT and CDR2 as FQNNGV. The CDR3 region is CASSLEGTGSDTEAFF. The CDR3 DNA reads TGTGCCAGCAGCTTAGAGGGGACAGGGAGTGACACTGAAGCTTTCTTT.

The rearrangement uses TRBV19 and TRBJ1-1; D not resolved. CDR1 and CDR2 from the germline V gene are LNHDA and SQIVND (reference sequence). This CDR3 spans 13 amino acids. The V gene lost 2 bases and the J gene lost 1 base, with 5 bases spanning the gap. The CDR3 region has the DNA TGTGCCAGTAGTATAATAGCGAACACTGAAGCTTTCTTT. The encoded protein is CASSIIANTEAFF.

The rearrangement links TRBV7-2 to TRBJ1-5; D remains unclear. Germline lookup yields CDR1 SGHTA and CDR2 FQGNSA. Trimming stripped 1 base from V and 5 bases from J, with 3 bases between. This CDR3 region has 12 residues. The CDR3 loop is CASSLGDQPQHF. The DNA for the CDR3 is TGTGCCAGCAGCTTAGGCGATCAGCCCCAGCATTTT.

This sequence joins TRBV7-9 and TRBJ1-1; 9 nucleotides match TRBD1. The CDR3 consists of 14 residues. The junction had 2 bases not matched to a gene; V was cut back by 5 bases and J by 1 base. Germline lookup yields CDR1 SEHNR and CDR2 FQNEAQ (reference sequence). The CDR3 loop reads CASSAGQGNTEAFF. DNA of the CDR3: TGTGCCAGCAGCGCGGGACAGGGGAACACTGAAGCTTTCTTT.

The rearrangement links TRBV2 to TRBJ2-1, with 12 positions matching TRBD2. The CDR3 contains 19 residues. Germline CDR1 and CDR2: SNHLY and FYNNEI. With V trimmed by 2 bases and J by 0 bases, 8 bases remained unmatched. As DNA, the CDR3 is TGTGCCAGCAGTGAACTAGGACTAGCGGGGACTCACTCCTACAATGAGCAGTTCTTC. It codes for CASSELGLAGTHSYNEQFF.

The V and J genes are TRBV6-1 and TRBJ1-2, with D uncertain. CDR3 length: 13 residues. Germline V CDR1 and CDR2: MNHNS, SASEGT. Trimming took off 6 bases at V and 4 bases at J, with 12 bases between the two ends. As DNA, the CDR3 is TGTGCCAGCAGGACTGACGGAGGCTATGGCTACACCTTC. Its protein product is CASRTDGGYGYTF.

CDR3 coding DNA: TGCGCCAGCAGCACGGGTGACAGGGTTGATAGGTTTGATGAAAAACTGTTTTTT. Protein product: CASSTGDRVDRFDEKLFF. The chain carries TRBV5-1 and TRBJ1-4; 7 bases line up with TRBD1. Germline CDR1 reads SGHRS; CDR2 reads YFSETQ. This CDR3 is 18 amino acids long. V was clipped by 4 bases and J by 6 bases; unmatched bases: 18.

The chain combines TRBV7-9 with TRBJ1-5; D may be TRBD1 (5 bases). Germline values: CDR1 SEHNR, CDR2 FQNEAQ (reference sequence). CDR3 size: 14 residues. The V end lost 3 bases, the J end lost 6 bases, and 12 bases lay between the germline ends. The CDR3, as DNA: TGTGCCAGCAGCTTTGGCGACCAGGGTCAGCCCCAGCATTTT. Translation: CASSFGDQGQPQHF.

This rearrangement joins TRBV10-3 to TRBJ2-3, with D perhaps matching TRBD1 (6 bases). The V end lost 1 base, the J end lost 5 bases, and 16 bases lay between the germline ends. Germline V gene lookup returns CDR1 ENHRY and CDR2 SYGVKD. This CDR3 region has 16 residues. CDR3 nucleotide sequence: TGTGCCATCAGTGAGTGGGTAACAGGGCACGGAGATACGCAGTATTTT. The encoded protein is CAISEWVTGHGDTQYF.

The V and J genes are TRBV5-1 and TRBJ2-1; 14 bases map to TRBD2. Germline CDR1 and CDR2: SGHRS and YFSETQ. J gave up 7 bases and V 4 bases, and 10 bases lay outside the gene matches. This CDR3 contains 17 residues. The DNA of the CDR3 is TGCGCCAGCAGCGTCACGACTAGCGGGGGGGGCGGGAATGAGCAGTTCTTC. This encodes CASSVTTSGGGGNEQFF.

The chain carries TRBV7-6 and TRBJ2-5; 11 nucleotides align to TRBD1. V trimming: 10 bases; J trimming: 5 bases; junction bases outside the gene matches: 6. Germline assignment: CDR1 SGHVS and CDR2 FNYEAQ. This CDR3 has 13 residues. The CDR3 sequence: CATRTGGFETQYF. CDR3 coding DNA: TGTGCCACCAGGACAGGGGGCTTTGAGACCCAGTACTTC.

V usage is TRBV4-3 and J usage is TRBJ2-1; 8 bases line up with TRBD1. The CDR3 length is 16 residues. From germline, CDR1 is LGHNA and CDR2 YSLEER. With 3 bases clipped from V and 2 bases from J, the junction kept 6 bases outside the gene matches. The chain's CDR3 is CASSQLGTGTYNEQFF. CDR3 DNA: TGCGCCAGCAGCCAGCTCGGGACAGGCACCTACAATGAGCAGTTCTTC.

The rearrangement links TRBV19 to TRBJ2-7; weak D call: TRBD2 (6 bases). Trimming cost V 5 bases and J 7 bases, with 21 bases left between them. The germline V gene has CDR1 LNHDA and CDR2 SQIVND (reference sequence). The CDR3 spans 15 residues. This chain's CDR3 is CASSPGGGRLQEQYF. The CDR3 bases are TGTGCCAGTAGTCCAGGCGGAGGGAGACTACAAGAGCAGTACTTC.

The gene calls are TRBV27 and TRBJ2-1; TRBD1 is a possible D gene (5 bases). The CDR3 length is 13 residues. V was trimmed by 5 bases and J by 4 bases, leaving 9 bases between them. Germline V gene sequence: CDR1 MNHEY, CDR2 SMNVEV (reference sequence). The CDR3 nucleotides read TGTGCCAGCAGTCTCAGGGTATACAATGAGCAGTTCTTC. Translated, it gives CASSLRVYNEQFF.

Notes on this clone: At one boundary the junction diverges from the germline segment, which might be a read error. The chain joins TRBV7-6 to TRBJ1-1; 9 positions agree with TRBD1. This CDR3 is 17 amino acids long. Looked up from germline, CDR1 is SGHVS and CDR2 is FNYEAQ. The CDR3 sequence: CASSHTTAGTGNAEAFF. The CDR3 DNA sequence: TGTGCCAGCAGCCATACCACCGCCGGGACAGGGAACGCTGAAGCTTTCTTT.

V and J are TRBV4-2 and TRBJ2-7; D is possibly TRBD1 (6 bases). This CDR3 spans 13 amino acids. Trimming removed 4 bases at V and 4 bases at J, with 11 bases between. Germline-derived CDR1 and CDR2 are LGHNA and YNFKEQ. CDR3 bases: TGTGCCAGCAGCCCTGGGACACCATACGAGCAGTACTTC. It yields the protein CASSPGTPYEQYF.

The gene calls are TRBV28 and TRBJ2-1; 10 nucleotides line up with TRBD2. This CDR3 is 14 amino acids long. V was clipped by 8 bases and J by 6 bases; unmatched bases: 7. CDR1 MDHEN and CDR2 SYDVKM come from the germline V gene. The chain's CDR3 is CASQVGLAVNEQFF. The CDR3 nucleotides read TGTGCCAGCCAGGTCGGACTAGCGGTCAATGAGCAGTTCTTC.

The V and J genes are TRBV9 and TRBJ2-2, with D tentatively TRBD2 (6 bases). The CDR3 loop spans 13 amino acids. Per the germline V gene, CDR1 is SGDLS and CDR2 is YYNGEE. Trimming removed 4 bases at V and 5 bases at J, with 9 bases between. This chain's CDR3 is CASSLRGTGELFF. CDR3 bases: TGTGCCAGCAGCTTGCGGGGAACCGGGGAGCTGTTTTTT. The variable domain in full, completed from reference TRBV9 and TRBJ2-2, reads DSGVTQTPKHLITATGQRVTLRCSPRSGDLSVYWYQQSLDQGLQFLIQYYNGEERAKGNILERFSAQQFPDLHSELNLSSLELGDSALYFCASSLRGTGELFFGEGSRLTVL.

This clone is a singleton in its sample. The chain links TRBV14 to TRBJ1-1; a possible D gene is TRBD1 (6 bases). The CDR3 has 16 amino acids. Germline loops: CDR1 SGHDN, CDR2 FVKESK. V dropped 3 bases and J dropped 6 bases, with 20 bases sitting between them. The CDR3 bases are TGTGCCAGCAGCCATAATCGGGCAGGGGCCCCTCCTGAAGCTTTCTTT. Translated: CASSHNRAGAPPEAFF.